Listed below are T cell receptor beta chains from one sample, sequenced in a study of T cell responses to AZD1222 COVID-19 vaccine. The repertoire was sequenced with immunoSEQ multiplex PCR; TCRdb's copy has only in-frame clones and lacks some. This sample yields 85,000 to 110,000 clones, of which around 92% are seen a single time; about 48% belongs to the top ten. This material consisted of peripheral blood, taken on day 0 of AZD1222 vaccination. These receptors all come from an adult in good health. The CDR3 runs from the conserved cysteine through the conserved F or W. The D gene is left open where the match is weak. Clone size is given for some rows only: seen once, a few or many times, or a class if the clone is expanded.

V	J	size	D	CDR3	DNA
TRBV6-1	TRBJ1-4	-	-	CASSEEDRSNEKLFF	TGTGCCAGCAGTGAAGAGGACAGATCTAATGAAAAACTGTTTTTT
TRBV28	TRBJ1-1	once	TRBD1	CASRFDRVNTEAFF	TGTGCCAGCAGATTCGACAGGGTGAACACTGAAGCTTTCTTT
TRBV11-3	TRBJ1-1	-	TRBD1	CASRGTGDTEAFF	TGTGCCAGCAGGGGGACAGGGGACACTGAAGCTTTCTTT
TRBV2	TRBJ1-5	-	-	CASRGPGTSIGNQPQHF	TGTGCCAGCAGGGGACCGGGGACCTCGATAGGCAATCAGCCCCAGCATTTT
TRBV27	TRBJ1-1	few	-	CASRPGFGTEAFF	TGTGCCAGCAGGCCAGGGTTCGGCACTGAAGCTTTCTTT
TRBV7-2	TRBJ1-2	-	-	CASSGGGYTF	TGTGCCAGCTCGGGCGGGGGCTACACCTTC
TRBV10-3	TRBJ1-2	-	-	CAISPGTEYGYTF	TGTGCCATCAGCCCAGGGACCGAATATGGCTACACCTTC
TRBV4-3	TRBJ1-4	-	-	CASSQVPPDGNEKLFF	TGCGCCAGCAGCCAAGTCCCCCCGGACGGTAATGAAAAACTGTTTTTT
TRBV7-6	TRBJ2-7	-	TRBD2	CASSFVLAGGLSSYEQYF	TGTGCCAGCAGCTTCGTTCTAGCGGGAGGCCTGAGCTCCTACGAGCAGTACTTC
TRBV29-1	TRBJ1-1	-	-	CSVGRWGNTEAFF	TGCAGCGTTGGCCGGTGGGGGAACACTGAAGCTTTCTTT
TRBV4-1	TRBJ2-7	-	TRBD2	CASSQATSGEYEQYF	TGCGCCAGCAGCCAAGCTACTAGCGGAGAGTACGAGCAGTACTTC